The entry below describes one T cell receptor beta chain. As yet, its antigen is unknown. The data stem from a study of shared clonotypes between healthy human individuals. Study summary: Aged 18 to 49, the donors were a couple of women and a few men. Study-level findings and limits: Genetic and exposure-history diversity was limited by the small donor number. In a handful of donors, around 5% of naive CD4 clonotypes appeared in common. The four-donor shared clonotypes exceeded non-shared clonotypes in generation probability, with non-shared ones scoring lower.

Method: immunoSEQ multiplex PCR; TCRdb's copy keeps in-frame clones and lacks some. The table includes around 690,000 clones, about 92% detected once. The CDR3 extends over 14 amino acids. Germline loops: CDR1 ENHRY, CDR2 SYGVKD. The V end lost 3 bases, the J end lost 1 base, and 9 bases lay between the germline ends. The chain has TRBV10-3 and TRBJ1-1, with D perhaps matching TRBD1 (6 bases). The sequencing input was memory CD8+ T cells from PBMCs. Subset meaning: CD45RO+ cells pooled with CCR7-negative TemRA cells. The clonotype was recovered from a man aged 18-30 years in good health. Some clones in this sample may be carry-over from other donors' samples. CDR3 protein: CAISDTGRNTEAFF. As DNA, the CDR3 is TGTGCCATCAGTGATACAGGGAGGAACACTGAAGCTTTCTTT.